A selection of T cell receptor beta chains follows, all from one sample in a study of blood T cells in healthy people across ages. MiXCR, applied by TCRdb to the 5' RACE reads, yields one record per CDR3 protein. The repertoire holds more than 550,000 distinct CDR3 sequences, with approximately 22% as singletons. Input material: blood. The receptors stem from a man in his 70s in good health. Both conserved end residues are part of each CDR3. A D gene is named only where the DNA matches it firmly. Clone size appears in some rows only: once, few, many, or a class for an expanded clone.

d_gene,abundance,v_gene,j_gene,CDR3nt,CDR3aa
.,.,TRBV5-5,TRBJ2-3,TGTGCCAGCGGGGGCAGCACAGATACGCAGTATTTT,CASGGSTDTQYF
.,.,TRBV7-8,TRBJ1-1,TGTGCCAGCAGCTTAAGTATGCAGGGCGTCACTGAAGCTTTCTTT,CASSLSMQGVTEAFF
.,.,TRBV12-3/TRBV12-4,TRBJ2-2,TGTGCCAGCAAACGGACAGTTAACACCGGGGAGCTGTTTTTT,CASKRTVNTGELFF
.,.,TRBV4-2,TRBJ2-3,TGTGCCAGCAGCCAAGGAGGCCCAGATACGCAGTATTTT,CASSQGGPDTQYF
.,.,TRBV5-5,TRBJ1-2,TGTGCCAGCAGCTTGGACACAGCCACTAACTATGGCTACACCTTC,CASSLDTATNYGYTF
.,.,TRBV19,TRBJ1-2,TGTGCCAGTAGTAACCGGGGCGAAAGATATGGCTACACCTTC,CASSNRGERYGYTF
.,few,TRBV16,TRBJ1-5,TGTGCCAGCAGCCAAGAAATGAGCAATCAGCCCCAGCATTTT,CASSQEMSNQPQHF
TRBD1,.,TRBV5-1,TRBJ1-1,TGCGCCAGCAGCTCTACGACAGGGCAGACTGAAGCTTTCTTT,CASSSTTGQTEAFF
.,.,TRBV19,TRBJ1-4,TGTGCCAGTAGCGACGGGGGATATTATGAAAAACTGTTTTTT,CASSDGGYYEKLFF
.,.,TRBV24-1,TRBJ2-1,TGTGCCACCAGTGATTTTGGGCAGGGGAATACGGATGAGCAGTTCTTC,CATSDFGQGNTDEQFF
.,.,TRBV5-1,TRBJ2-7,TGCGCCAGCAGCCCAGCCCGATCGACAGAGTACAAATACGAGCAGTACTTC,CASSPARSTEYKYEQYF
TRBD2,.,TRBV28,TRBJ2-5,TGTGCCAGCACCTTGGGACTAGCGGAACAAGAGACCCAGTACTTC,CASTLGLAEQETQYF
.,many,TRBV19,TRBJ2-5,TGTGCCAGCAGTATGGGGGAGACCCAGTACTTC,CASSMGETQYF
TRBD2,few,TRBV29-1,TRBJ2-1,TGCAGCGTTGGGACTAGCGGTACAGGGAAGCAGTTCTTC,CSVGTSGTGKQFF
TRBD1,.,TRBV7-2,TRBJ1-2,TGTGCCAGCAGCTTCGACAGGGGTAGGGATGGCTACACCTTC,CASSFDRGRDGYTF
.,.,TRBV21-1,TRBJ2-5,TGTGCCAGCAGCAAACTGTATTTGCAGGGAGGAGACAATGAGCAGTACTTC,CASSKLYLQGGDNEQYF
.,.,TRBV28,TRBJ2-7,TGTGCCAGCAGGACGACAGGTCCATCCTACGAGCAGTACTTC,CASRTTGPSYEQYF
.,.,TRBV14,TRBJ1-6,TGTGCCAGCAGTCTCGGGGGAGCGGGGATCGATTCACCCCTCCACTTT,CASSLGGAGIDSPLHF
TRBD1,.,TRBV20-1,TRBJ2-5,TGCAGTGCCGCCGTAGGGACAGGGTTATCAGGGACCCAGTACTTC,CSAAVGTGLSGTQYF
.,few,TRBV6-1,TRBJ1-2,TGTGCCAGCAGTGAAAACACCCAGACCGTATTAGGCGGCTACACCTTC,CASSENTQTVLGGYTF
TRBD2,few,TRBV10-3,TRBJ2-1,TGTGCCATCAGTGAGGTGCGGGCGGGGGTGAATGAGCAGTTCTTC,CAISEVRAGVNEQFF
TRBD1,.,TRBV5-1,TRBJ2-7,TGCGCCAGCAGCTTGGAGGGGACAGTCTACGAGCAGTACTTC,CASSLEGTVYEQYF
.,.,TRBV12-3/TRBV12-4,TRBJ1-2,TGTGCCAGCAAACAGCTTTATGGCTACACCTTC,CASKQLYGYTF
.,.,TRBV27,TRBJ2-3,TGTGCCAGCAGGCTTACAGGAACAGATACGCAGTATTTT,CASRLTGTDTQYF
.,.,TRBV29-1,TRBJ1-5,TGCAGCGTTGCTTGGGACCGTAGCAATCAGCCCCAGCATTTT,CSVAWDRSNQPQHF
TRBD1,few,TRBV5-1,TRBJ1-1,TGCGCCAGCAGCTTAGGACAGGGTCACTTTGAAGCTTTCTTT,CASSLGQGHFEAFF
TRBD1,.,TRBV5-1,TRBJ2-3,TGCGCCACCCGACTGGACAGGAGGTCGACAGATACGCAGTATTTT,CATRLDRRSTDTQYF
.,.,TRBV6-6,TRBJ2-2,TGTGCCAGCAGTTCACCGTCCGGATACAACACCGGGGAGCTGTTTTTT,CASSSPSGYNTGELFF
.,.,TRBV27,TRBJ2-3,TGTGCCAGCAGATTAGGTCGGGGAAGCACAGATACGCAGTATTTT,CASRLGRGSTDTQYF
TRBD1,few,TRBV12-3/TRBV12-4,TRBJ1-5,TGTGCCAGCAGCGACAGACAGGGGGTGCAGCCCCAGCATTTT,CASSDRQGVQPQHF
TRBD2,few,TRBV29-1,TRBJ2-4,TGCAGCGTTCAGAACCTGGGACTAGCGGGGGGAGGGGCCAAAAACATTCAGTACTTC,CSVQNLGLAGGGAKNIQYF
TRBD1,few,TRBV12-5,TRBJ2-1,TGTGCTAGTGGTTTGGGACAGGGTGGGGATGAGCAGTTCTTC,CASGLGQGGDEQFF
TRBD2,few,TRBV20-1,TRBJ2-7,TGCAGTGCTAGAGCGCGACTAGCGGGGAGCTCCTACGAGCAGTACTTC,CSARARLAGSSYEQYF
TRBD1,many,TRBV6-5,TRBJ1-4,TGTGCCAGCACAGGAGCAGGGGGTGAAAAACTGTTTTTT,CASTGAGGEKLFF
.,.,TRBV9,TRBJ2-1,TGTGCCAGCAGCGTAGATTCGGGTACTTTCAATGAGCAGTTCTTC,CASSVDSGTFNEQFF
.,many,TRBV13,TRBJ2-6,TGTGCCAGCAGCCCGAGTTTGGAACAGGCCTCTGGGGCCAACGTCCTGACTTTC,CASSPSLEQASGANVLTF
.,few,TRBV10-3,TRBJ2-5,TGTGCCATCAGTGAGTCTGTGGAGGGACAAGAGACCCAGTACTTC,CAISESVEGQETQYF
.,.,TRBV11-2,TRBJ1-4,TGTGCCAGCAGCTTAACCCTTTCCGGGAGTGTCGGAAAACTGTTTTTT,CASSLTLSGSVGKLFF
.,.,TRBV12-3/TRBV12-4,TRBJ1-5,TGTGCCAGCAGCTCCGGGTTTTTAAGCAATCAGCCCCAGCATTTT,CASSSGFLSNQPQHF
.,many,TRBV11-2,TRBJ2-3,TGTGCCAGCCTTCCCCAGTTCTCTAGCACAGATACGCAGTATTTT,CASLPQFSSTDTQYF
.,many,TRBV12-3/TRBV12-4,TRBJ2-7,TGTGCCAGCAGTTTAGCGGAGGACAGCGAGCAGTACTTC,CASSLAEDSEQYF
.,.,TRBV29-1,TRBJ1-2,TGCAGCGTTGATCATCCCAGCTATGGCTACACCTTC,CSVDHPSYGYTF
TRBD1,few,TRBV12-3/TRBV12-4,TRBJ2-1,TGTGCCAGCACTACTGGAGACAGGGGTAACAATGAGCAGTTCTTC,CASTTGDRGNNEQFF
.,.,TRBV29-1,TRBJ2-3,TGCAGCGCCTTCAGGGGGGTCCATGGGGCAGATACGCAGTATTTT,CSAFRGVHGADTQYF
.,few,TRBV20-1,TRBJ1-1,TGCAGTGCTAGGGGACGTCCCGCCGGCACTGAAGCTTTCTTT,CSARGRPAGTEAFF
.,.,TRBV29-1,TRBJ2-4,TGCAGCGGCGGTACCAAAAACATTCAGTACTTC,CSGGTKNIQYF
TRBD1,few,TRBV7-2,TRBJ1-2,TGTGCCAGCAGCATCACCGGGACAGGGGATGGCTACACCTTC,CASSITGTGDGYTF
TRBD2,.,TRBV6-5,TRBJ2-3,TGTGCCAGCAGACGGCCGGGACTAGCGGGAGATACGCAGTATTTT,CASRRPGLAGDTQYF
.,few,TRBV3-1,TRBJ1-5,TGTGCCAGCAGCCAAGATTGGCGACAGGAGAATCAGCCCCAGCATTTT,CASSQDWRQENQPQHF
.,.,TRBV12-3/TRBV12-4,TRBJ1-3,TGTGCCAGCAGGGAAGTACCAGGAAACACCATATATTTT,CASREVPGNTIYF